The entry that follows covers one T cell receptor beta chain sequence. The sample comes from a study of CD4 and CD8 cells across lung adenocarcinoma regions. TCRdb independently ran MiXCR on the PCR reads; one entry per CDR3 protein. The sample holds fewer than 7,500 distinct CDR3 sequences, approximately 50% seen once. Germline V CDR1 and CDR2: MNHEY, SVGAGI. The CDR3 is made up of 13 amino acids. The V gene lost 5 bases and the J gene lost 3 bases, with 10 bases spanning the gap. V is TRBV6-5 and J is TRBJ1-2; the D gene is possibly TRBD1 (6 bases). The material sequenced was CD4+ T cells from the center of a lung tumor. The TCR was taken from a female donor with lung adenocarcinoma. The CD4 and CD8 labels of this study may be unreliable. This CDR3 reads CASSIRQDYGYTF. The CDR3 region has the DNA TGTGCCAGCAGTATACGACAGGACTATGGCTACACCTTC.